The present T cell receptor beta chain was sequenced within a study of T cells in localized non-small cell lung cancer. A remark on this clone: Its target is unknown.

Method: immunoSEQ multiplex PCR; TCRdb's copy keeps in-frame clones and lacks some. This sample carries around 130,000 clones, 89% of them seen once, and the ten largest clones take over 1.5%. The study's findings and limits: Uninvolved adjacent lung showed the highest T cell clonality, exceeding tumor. Turning up in adjacent lung were a median about 61 of the top 100 tumor clones. Owing to sequencing of a solitary tumor region, heterogeneity cannot be discounted.

The CDR3 runs 15 residues. V was cut by 7 bases and J by 8 bases, with 23 bases left in between. Germline V gene data show CDR1 as LNHDA and CDR2 as SQIVND (reference sequence). The source material was peripheral blood, sampled before any cancer treatment. The V gene is TRBV19, the J gene TRBJ1-2, with D tentatively TRBD1 (6 bases). The clonotype was recovered from an older female donor with stage I lung adenocarcinoma. The CDR3 DNA sequence: TGTGCCAGTAATCCCTTGACAGGTGGAGACCTAGGCTACACCTTC. It encodes CASNPLTGGDLGYTF.